The 6 T cell receptor beta chains below come from one sample, sequenced in a study of human T cells and chemical hapten exposure (dated by TCRdb to the early 2020s). Libraries came from RACE. For sequencing, a NextSeq 500 was employed. Using fastp trimming at Q25 and MiXCR clonotype assembly, TCRdb reanalyzed the public sequencing data and kept in-frame beta chains. Under each unique CDR3 protein, matching rows form one entry showing the most common genes and DNA. This sample has 330,000 or so distinct CDR3 sequences in its table, and around 6% of those were observed once. About 5.4% of the sample is in the top ten clones. This specimen's time point label, interpreted: patch test 2, 6 weeks after DPC sensitization. The treatment or condition label on this specimen signifies: therapeutic diphenylcyclopropenone sensitization with weekly scalp DPC. The sample was whole blood, taken in connection with sensitization to the hapten diphenylcyclopropenone (DPC). Source of these receptors: a woman between 18 and 29 years old with alopecia areata. Some clones in this sample may be carry-over from other donors' samples.

This clonotype was found many times. The chain uses TRBV7-8 and TRBJ2-2; D assignment may be TRBD1 or TRBD2 (7 bases each). The length of the CDR3 is 15 residues. The V and J ends lost 3 bases and 14 bases respectively, with 22 bases between them. Germline lookup yields CDR1 SGHVS and CDR2 FQNEAQ. The CDR3 loop reads CASSFEDRARGGLFF. For the CDR3, the DNA is TGTGCCAGCAGCTTCGAAGACAGGGCCAGGGGGGGACTGTTTTTT.

This clonotype appeared many times. CDR3 nucleotides: TGTGCCAGCACGACGGGGGGCTCTGGAAACACCATATATTTT. Translating gives CASTTGGSGNTIYF. The chain links TRBV12-3 or TRBV12-4 to TRBJ1-3; maybe TRBD1 (5 bases). The V and J ends lost 7 bases and 0 bases respectively, with 10 bases between them. The CDR3 consists of 14 residues.

This chain joins TRBV27 and TRBJ1-6; the D gene is possibly TRBD1 (5 bases). This CDR3 is built from 16 residues. Germline V gene data show CDR1 as MNHEY and CDR2 as SMNVEV (reference sequence). The V end lost 4 bases, the J end lost 7 bases, and 17 bases lay between the germline ends. The CDR3 DNA is TGTGCCAGCAGTTCGGTCGGGGCGTTGGGGAATTCACCCCTCCACTTT. It is translated as CASSSVGALGNSPLHF.

This clonotype was detected ten times or more. The J gene is TRBJ2-7, the V gene TRBV12-3 or TRBV12-4; D call uncertain. The CDR3 consists of 12 residues. The germline V and J ends were trimmed by 6 bases and 2 bases, with 8 bases remaining between them. The DNA for the CDR3 is TGTGCCAGCAGCAAAGGGACCTACGAGCAGTACTTC. Its protein product is CASSKGTYEQYF.

The rearrangement uses TRBV12-3 or TRBV12-4 and TRBJ1-2; D uncertain. CDR3 length equals 11 residues. The V gene lost 6 bases and the J gene lost 7 bases, with 9 bases spanning the gap. CDR3 protein: CASSHWPGYTF. CDR3 coding DNA: TGTGCCAGCAGCCACTGGCCTGGCTACACCTTC.

This clonotype was recorded many times. V gene TRBV7-2 combines with J gene TRBJ2-4; D possibly matches TRBD1 or TRBD2 (5 bases each). The V end lost 1 base, the J end lost 0 bases, and 13 bases lay between the germline ends. Germline CDR1 SGHTA, CDR2 FQGNSA. This CDR3 contains 17 residues. Written as DNA, the CDR3 is TGTGCCAGCAGCTTAGACGGGGCAGCGTTAGCCAAAAACATTCAGTACTTC. Translating gives CASSLDGAALAKNIQYF.